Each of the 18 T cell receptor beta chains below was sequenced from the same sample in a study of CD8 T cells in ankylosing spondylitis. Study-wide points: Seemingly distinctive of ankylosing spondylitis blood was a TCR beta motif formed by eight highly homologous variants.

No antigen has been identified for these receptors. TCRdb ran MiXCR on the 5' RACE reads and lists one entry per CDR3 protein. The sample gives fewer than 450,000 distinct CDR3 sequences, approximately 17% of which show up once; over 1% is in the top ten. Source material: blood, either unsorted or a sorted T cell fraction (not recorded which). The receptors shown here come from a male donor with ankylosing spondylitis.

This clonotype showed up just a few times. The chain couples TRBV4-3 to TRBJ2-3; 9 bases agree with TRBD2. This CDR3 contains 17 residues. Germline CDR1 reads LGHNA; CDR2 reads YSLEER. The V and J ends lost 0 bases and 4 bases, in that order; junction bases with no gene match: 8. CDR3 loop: CASSQESVAGVSDTQYF. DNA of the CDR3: TGCGCCAGCAGCCAAGAAAGTGTAGCGGGAGTTTCAGATACGCAGTATTTT.

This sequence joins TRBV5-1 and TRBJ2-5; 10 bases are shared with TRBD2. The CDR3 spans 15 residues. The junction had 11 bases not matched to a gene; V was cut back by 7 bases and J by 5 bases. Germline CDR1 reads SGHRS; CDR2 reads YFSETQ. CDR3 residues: CASRVAGGAVETQYF. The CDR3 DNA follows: TGCGCCAGCCGGGTAGCGGGAGGCGCTGTGGAGACCCAGTACTTC.

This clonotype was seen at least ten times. The CDR3 DNA follows: TGTGCCAGCAGTTTAAGTCCGGACAGGGTTTACACTGAAGCTTTCTTT. This codes for CASSLSPDRVYTEAFF. The V and J genes are TRBV12-3 or TRBV12-4 and TRBJ1-1; 8 bases are a match to TRBD1. V gave up 2 bases and J gave up 3 bases; unmatched junction bases: 8. This CDR3 is 16 amino acids long.

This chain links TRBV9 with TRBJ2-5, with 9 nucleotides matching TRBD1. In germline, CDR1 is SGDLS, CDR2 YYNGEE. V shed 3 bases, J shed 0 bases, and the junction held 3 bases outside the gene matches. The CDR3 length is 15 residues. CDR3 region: CASSARDRDQETQYF. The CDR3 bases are TGTGCCAGCAGCGCCCGGGACAGGGACCAAGAGACCCAGTACTTC.

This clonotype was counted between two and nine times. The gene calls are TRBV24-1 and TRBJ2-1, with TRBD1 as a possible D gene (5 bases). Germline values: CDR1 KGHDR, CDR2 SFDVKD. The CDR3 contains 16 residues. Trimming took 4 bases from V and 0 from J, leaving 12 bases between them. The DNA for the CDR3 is TGTGCCACCAGTGACGTTGGTCAGGGCTCCTACAATGAGCAGTTCTTC. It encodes CATSDVGQGSYNEQFF.

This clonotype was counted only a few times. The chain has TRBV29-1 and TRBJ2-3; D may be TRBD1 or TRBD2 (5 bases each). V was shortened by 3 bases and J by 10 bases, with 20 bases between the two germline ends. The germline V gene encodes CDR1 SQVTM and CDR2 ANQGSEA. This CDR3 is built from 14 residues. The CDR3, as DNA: TGCAGCGTTGAGGGCCCCGAGGGGCCAGGTTCGCAGTATTTT. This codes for CSVEGPEGPGSQYF.

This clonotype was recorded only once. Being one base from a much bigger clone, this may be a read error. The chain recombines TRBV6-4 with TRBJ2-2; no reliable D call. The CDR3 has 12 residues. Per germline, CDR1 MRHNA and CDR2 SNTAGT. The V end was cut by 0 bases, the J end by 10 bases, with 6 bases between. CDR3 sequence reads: CASSDSGEELFF. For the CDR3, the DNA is TGTGCCAGCAGTGACTCGGGCGAGGAGCTGTTTTTT.

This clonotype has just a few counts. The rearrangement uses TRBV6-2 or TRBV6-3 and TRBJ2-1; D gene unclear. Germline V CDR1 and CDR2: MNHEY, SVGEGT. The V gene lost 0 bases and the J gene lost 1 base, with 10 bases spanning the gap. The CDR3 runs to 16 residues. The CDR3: CASSYSSRPSYNEQFF. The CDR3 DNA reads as TGTGCCAGCAGTTACTCAAGCAGGCCTTCCTACAATGAGCAGTTCTTC.

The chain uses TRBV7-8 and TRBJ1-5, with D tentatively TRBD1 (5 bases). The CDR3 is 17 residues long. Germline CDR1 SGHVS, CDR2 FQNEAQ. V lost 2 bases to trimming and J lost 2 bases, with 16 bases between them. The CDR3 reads CASSLPKGLGGNQPQHF. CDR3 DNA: TGTGCCAGCAGCTTACCCAAAGGCCTAGGGGGCAATCAGCCCCAGCATTTT.

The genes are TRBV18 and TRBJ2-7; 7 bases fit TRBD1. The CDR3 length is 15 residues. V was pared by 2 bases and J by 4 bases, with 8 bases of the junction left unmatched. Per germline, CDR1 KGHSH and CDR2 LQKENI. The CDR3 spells CASSPTRDSPYEQYF. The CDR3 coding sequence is TGTGCCAGCTCACCAACAAGGGACAGCCCTTACGAGCAGTACTTC.

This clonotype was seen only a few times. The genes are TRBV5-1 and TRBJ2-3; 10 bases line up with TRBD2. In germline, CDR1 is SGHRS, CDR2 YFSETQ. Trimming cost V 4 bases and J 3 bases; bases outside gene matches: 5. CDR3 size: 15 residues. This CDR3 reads CASSPAGGPTDTQYF. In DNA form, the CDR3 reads TGCGCCAGCAGCCCAGCGGGAGGGCCAACAGATACGCAGTATTTT.

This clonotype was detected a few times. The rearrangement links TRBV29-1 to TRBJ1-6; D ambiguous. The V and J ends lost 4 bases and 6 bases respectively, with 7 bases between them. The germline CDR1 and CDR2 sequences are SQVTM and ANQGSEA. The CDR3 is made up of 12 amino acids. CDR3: CSVAESNSPLHF. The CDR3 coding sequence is TGCAGCGTTGCCGAGAGTAATTCACCCCTCCACTTT.

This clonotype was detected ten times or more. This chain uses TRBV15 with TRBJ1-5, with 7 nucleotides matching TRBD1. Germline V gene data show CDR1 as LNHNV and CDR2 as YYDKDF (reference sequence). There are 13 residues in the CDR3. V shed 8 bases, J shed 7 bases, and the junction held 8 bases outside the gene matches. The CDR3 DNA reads TGTGCCACCCAAAACAGGGGAGGACAGCCCCAGCATTTT. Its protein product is CATQNRGGQPQHF.

CDR3 protein: CASSPREAEAFF. DNA for the CDR3: TGTGCCAGCAGCCCCAGGGAGGCTGAAGCTTTCTTT. The genes are TRBV7-9 and TRBJ1-1, with D possibly matching TRBD1 (5 bases). V was pared by 5 bases and J by 6 bases, with 10 bases between. The CDR3 length is 12 residues. Germline CDR1 SEHNR, CDR2 FQNEAQ (reference sequence).

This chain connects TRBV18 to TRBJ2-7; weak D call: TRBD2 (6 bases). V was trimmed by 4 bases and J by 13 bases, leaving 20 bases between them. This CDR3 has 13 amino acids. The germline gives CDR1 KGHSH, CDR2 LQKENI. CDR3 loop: CASSRTEGPFRYF. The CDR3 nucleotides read TGTGCCAGCTCACGGACGGAGGGCCCCTTTCGATACTTC.

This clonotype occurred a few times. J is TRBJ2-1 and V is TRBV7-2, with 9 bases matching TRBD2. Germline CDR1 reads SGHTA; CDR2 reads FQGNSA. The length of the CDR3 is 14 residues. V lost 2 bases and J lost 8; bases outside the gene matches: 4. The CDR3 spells CASSLLAGSDEQFF. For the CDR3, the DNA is TGTGCCAGCAGCTTACTAGCGGGAAGTGATGAGCAGTTCTTC.

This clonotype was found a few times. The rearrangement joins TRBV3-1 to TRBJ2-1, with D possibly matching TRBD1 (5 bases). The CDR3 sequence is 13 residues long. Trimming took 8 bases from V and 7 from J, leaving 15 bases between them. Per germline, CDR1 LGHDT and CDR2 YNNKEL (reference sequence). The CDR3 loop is CASRKGSGNEQFF. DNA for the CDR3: TGTGCCAGCCGGAAAGGGTCAGGGAATGAGCAGTTCTTC.

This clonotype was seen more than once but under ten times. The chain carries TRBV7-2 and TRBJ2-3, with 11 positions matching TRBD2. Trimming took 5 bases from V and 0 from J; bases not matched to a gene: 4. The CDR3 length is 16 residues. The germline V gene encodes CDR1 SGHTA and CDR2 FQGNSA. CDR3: CASSLTSGSSTDTQYF. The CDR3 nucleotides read TGTGCCAGCAGCCTTACTAGCGGGAGCAGCACAGATACGCAGTATTTT.